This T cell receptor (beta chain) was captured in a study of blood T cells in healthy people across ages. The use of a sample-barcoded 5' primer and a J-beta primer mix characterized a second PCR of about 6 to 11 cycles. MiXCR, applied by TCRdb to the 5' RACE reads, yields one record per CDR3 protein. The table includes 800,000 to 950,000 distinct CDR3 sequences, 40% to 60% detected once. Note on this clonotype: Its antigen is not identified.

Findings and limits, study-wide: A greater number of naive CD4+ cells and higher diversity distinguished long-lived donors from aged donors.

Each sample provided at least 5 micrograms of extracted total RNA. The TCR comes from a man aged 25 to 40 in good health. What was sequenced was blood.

The DNA for the CDR3 is TGTGCCAGCGCGGATAGCGATGAGCAGTTCTTC. It codes for CASADSDEQFF. The gene calls are TRBV7-9 and TRBJ2-1; weak D call: TRBD2 (5 bases). V was shortened by 8 bases and J by 8 bases, with 10 bases between the two germline ends. Germline V gene lookup returns CDR1 SEHNR and CDR2 FQNEAQ (reference sequence). CDR3 length: 11 amino acids.